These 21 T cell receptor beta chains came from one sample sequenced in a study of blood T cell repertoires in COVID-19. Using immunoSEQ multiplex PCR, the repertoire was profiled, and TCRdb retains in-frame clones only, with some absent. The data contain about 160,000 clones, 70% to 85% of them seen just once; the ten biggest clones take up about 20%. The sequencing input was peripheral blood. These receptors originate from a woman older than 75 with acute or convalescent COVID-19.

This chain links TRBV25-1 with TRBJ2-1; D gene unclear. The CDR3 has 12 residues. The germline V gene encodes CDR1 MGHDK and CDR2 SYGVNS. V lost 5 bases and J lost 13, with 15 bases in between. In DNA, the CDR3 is TGTGCCAGCAGTTCGTATCGTTGGGCCCAGTTCTTC. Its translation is CASSSYRWAQFF.

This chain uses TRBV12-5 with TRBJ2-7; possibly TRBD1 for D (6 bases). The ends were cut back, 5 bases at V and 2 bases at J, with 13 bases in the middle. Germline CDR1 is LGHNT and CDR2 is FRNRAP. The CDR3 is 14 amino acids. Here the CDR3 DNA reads TGTGCTAGTGGTCTTCCGGGACAAACCTACGAGCAGTACTTC. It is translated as CASGLPGQTYEQYF.

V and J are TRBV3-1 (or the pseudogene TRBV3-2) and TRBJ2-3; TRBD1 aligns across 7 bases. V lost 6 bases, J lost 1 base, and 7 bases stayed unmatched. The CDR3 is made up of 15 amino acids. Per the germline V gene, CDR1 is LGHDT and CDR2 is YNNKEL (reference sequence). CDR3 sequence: CASSLTGDRTDTQYF. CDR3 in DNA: TGTGCCAGCAGTCTTACAGGGGACCGCACAGATACGCAGTATTTT.

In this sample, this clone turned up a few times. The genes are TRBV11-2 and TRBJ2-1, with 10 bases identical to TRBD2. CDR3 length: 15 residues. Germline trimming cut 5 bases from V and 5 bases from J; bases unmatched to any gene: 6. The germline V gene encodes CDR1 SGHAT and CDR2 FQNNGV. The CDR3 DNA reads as TGTGCCAGCAGCCCCGCCGGACTAGCGGACAATGAGCAGTTCTTC. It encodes CASSPAGLADNEQFF.

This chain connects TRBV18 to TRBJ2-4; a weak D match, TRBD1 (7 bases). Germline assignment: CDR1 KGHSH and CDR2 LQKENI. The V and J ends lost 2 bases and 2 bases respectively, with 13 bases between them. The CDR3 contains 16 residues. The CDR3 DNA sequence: TGTGCCAGCTCACCAGGAGGGGGCGCCTCCAAAAACATTCAGTACTTC. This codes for CASSPGGGASKNIQYF.

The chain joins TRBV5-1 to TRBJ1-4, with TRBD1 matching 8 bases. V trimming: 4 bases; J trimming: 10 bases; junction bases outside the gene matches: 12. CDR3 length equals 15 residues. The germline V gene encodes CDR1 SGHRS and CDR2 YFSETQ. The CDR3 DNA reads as TGCGCCAGCAGCGGGGACAGGCCAAGTGGTGGAAAACTGTTTTTT. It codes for CASSGDRPSGGKLFF.

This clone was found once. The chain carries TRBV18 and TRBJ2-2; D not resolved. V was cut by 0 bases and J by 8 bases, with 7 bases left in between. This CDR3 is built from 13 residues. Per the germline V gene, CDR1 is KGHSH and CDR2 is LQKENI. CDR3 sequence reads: CASSPPGWGELFF. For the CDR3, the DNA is TGTGCCAGCTCACCACCGGGCTGGGGGGAGCTGTTTTTT.

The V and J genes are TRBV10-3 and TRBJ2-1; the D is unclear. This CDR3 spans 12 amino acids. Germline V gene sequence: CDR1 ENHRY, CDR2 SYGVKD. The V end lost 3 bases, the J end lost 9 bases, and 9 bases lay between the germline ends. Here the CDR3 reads CAISELSGEQFF. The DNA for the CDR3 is TGTGCCATCAGTGAACTCTCCGGTGAGCAGTTCTTC.

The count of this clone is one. The CDR3 reads CASSSRQGRYEQYF. The CDR3 DNA reads as TGTGCCAGCAGCTCCCGACAGGGTCGCTACGAGCAGTACTTC. This chain links TRBV13 with TRBJ2-7; 7 bases agree with TRBD1. Losses at the gene ends were 4 bases for V and 3 bases for J; bases not matched to a gene: 6. The CDR3 runs to 14 residues. Germline values: CDR1 PRHDT, CDR2 FYEKMQ (reference sequence).

The CDR3 region is CASSIVGQSYEQYF. The CDR3 DNA reads TGTGCCAGTAGTATTGTGGGACAATCCTACGAGCAGTACTTC. The chain joins TRBV19 to TRBJ2-7; possible D gene TRBD1, 6 bases. The CDR3 is 14 amino acids. V gave up 3 bases and J gave up 1 base, with 10 bases separating them. Germline V gene data show CDR1 as LNHDA and CDR2 as SQIVND (reference sequence). Together with reference TRBV19 and TRBJ2-7, the CDR3 gives the full variable domain: DGGITQSPKYLFRKEGQNVTLSCEQNLNHDAMYWYRQDPGQGLRLIYYSQIVNDFQKGDIAEGYSVSREKKESFPLTVTSAQKNPTAFYLCASSIVGQSYEQYFGPGTRLTVT.

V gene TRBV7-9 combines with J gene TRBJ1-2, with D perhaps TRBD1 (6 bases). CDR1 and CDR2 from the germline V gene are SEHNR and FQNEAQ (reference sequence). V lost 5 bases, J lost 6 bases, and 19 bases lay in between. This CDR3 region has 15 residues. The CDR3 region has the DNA TGTGCCAGCAGCGAATCGCGGGGGCTGGGAGATGGCTACACCTTC. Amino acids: CASSESRGLGDGYTF.

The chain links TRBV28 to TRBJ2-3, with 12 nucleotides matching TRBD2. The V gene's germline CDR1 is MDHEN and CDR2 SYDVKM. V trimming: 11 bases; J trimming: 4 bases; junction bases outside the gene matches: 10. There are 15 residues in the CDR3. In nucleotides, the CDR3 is TGTGCCGCTATGACTAGCGGGAGAGCGGCAGATACGCAGTATTTT. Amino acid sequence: CAAMTSGRAADTQYF.

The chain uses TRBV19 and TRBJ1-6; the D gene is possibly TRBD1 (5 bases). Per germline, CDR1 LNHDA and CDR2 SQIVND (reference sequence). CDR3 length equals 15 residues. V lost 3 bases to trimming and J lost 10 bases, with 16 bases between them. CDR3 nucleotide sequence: TGTGCCAGTAGTATTACAGGCACCTGGGGCTCACCCCTCCACTTT. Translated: CASSITGTWGSPLHF.

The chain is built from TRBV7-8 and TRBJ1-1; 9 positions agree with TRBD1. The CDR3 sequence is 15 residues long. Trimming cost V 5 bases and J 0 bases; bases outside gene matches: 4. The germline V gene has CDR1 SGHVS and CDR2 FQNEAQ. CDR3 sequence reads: CASSRTGALNTEAFF. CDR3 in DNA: TGTGCCAGCAGCCGGACAGGGGCCCTGAACACTGAAGCTTTCTTT.

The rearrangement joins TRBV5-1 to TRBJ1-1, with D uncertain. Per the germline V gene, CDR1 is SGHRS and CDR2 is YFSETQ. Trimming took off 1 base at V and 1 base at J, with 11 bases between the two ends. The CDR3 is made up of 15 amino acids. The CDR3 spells CASSLLGPPNTEAFF. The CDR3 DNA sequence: TGCGCCAGCAGCTTGTTGGGCCCCCCGAACACTGAAGCTTTCTTT.

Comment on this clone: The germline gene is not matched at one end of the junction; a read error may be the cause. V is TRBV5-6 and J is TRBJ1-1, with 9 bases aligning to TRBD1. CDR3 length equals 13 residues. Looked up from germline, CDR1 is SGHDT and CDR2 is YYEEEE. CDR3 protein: CASSLQGAGGPPF. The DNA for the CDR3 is TGTGCCAGCAGCTTACAGGGGGCTGGGGGTCCCCCCTTT.

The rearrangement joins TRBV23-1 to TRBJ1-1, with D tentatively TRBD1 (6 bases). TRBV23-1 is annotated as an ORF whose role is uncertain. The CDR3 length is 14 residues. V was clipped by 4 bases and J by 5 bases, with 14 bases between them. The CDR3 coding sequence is TGCGCCAGCAGTCTCGCCACAGGGATGACTGAAGCTTTCTTT. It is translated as CASSLATGMTEAFF.

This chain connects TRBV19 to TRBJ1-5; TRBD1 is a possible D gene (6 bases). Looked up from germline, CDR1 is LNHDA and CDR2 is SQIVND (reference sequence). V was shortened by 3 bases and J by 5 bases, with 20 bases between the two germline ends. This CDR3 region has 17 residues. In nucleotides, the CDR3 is TGTGCCAGTAGTATTTCCGGGGGGGCGGGCGGCTATCAGCCCCAGCATTTT. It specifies CASSISGGAGGYQPQHF. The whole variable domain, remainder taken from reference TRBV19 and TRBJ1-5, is DGGITQSPKYLFRKEGQNVTLSCEQNLNHDAMYWYRQDPGQGLRLIYYSQIVNDFQKGDIAEGYSVSREKKESFPLTVTSAQKNPTAFYLCASSISGGAGGYQPQHFGDGTRLSIL.

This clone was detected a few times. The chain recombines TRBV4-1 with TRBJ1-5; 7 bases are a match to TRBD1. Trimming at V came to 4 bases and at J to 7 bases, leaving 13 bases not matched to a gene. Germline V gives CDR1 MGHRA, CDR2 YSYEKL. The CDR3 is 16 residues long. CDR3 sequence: CASSPTGLGRRQPQHF. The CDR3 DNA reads TGCGCCAGCAGCCCGACAGGGTTGGGTCGCCGGCAGCCCCAGCATTTT.

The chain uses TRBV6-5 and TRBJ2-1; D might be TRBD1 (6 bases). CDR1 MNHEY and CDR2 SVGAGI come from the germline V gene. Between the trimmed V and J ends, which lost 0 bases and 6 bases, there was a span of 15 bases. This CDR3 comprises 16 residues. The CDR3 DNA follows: TGTGCCAGCAGTTACTCGAGAACAGGGTTTTTCAATGAGCAGTTCTTC. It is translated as CASSYSRTGFFNEQFF.

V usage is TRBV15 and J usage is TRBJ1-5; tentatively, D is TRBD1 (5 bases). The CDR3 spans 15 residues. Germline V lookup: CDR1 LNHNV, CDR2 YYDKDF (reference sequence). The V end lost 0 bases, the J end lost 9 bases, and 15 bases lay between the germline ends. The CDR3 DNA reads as TGTGCCACCAGCAGAGATCGGCAGGGCCCAGGGCCCCAGCATTTT. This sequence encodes CATSRDRQGPGPQHF.